This T cell receptor (beta chain) was sequenced in a study of Graves' ophthalmopathy and Graves' hyperthyroidism (dated by TCRdb to the late 2010s). Background for the entire study: Peripheral blood samples were taken at the time of initial diagnosis, before any treatment was given. For training and testing, the 100 patients in the discovery cohort were randomly divided in a 7:3 ratio. In total, 135 blood samples were TCR-sequenced: some 40 ophthalmopathy, 80 or so hyperthyroidism and some 17 hyperthyroidism-to-ophthalmopathy patients. For independent validation, a separate cohort was made up of some 18 hyperthyroidism patients plus 17 patients who later progressed from hyperthyroidism to ophthalmopathy. In five to seven hyperthyroidism patients, T-cell repertoires of thyroid tissue and blood were compared. The study used signatures of the TCR beta repertoire to tell Graves' ophthalmopathy apart from Graves' hyperthyroidism and to predict which patients would progress to ophthalmopathy. To explore V-J signatures that distinguish ophthalmopathy from hyperthyroidism, a discovery set of roughly 98 patients was enrolled, made up of around 44 with ophthalmopathy and 55 to 65 with stable hyperthyroidism. Once sampling was done, hyperthyroidism patients were given methimazole at a starting dose of 30 mg daily, while ophthalmopathy patients were given high-dose intravenous methylprednisolone.

On this clonotype itself: It lacks a known antigen. No much larger clonotype is one base removed from it; base qualities were not supplied.

The ophthalmopathy patients had moderately to severely active disease, with a Clinical Activity Score of 3 or higher, a NOSPECS grade of 4 or higher, and a disease duration of less than 3 months. Anyone with other autoimmune diseases, uncontrolled infections, pregnancy or lactation was excluded from the study. Clinical symptoms, serum thyroxine, TRAb, thyroid ultrasound and orbital computed tomography formed the basis of the diagnosis. Using Ficoll-Paque density gradient centrifugation, PBMCs were isolated from less than 11 ml of fresh peripheral blood. Total RNA was extracted using Trizol reagent, and RNA quality was checked on an Agilent 2100 Bioanalyzer. TCR beta CDR3 regions were amplified from RNA transcripts for repertoire sequencing. The first round was an RT-PCR using HTBI primers with the Qiagen OneStep RT-PCR kit, and this first round was followed by a second-round multiplex PCR, then size selection and purification. Libraries were sequenced on an Illumina HiSeq2000 using paired-end 100 bp reads. As for how the authors treated the data: Reads were processed with SOAPnuke, discarding reads with adapters, uncalled bases, mean Phred below 15, or no exact constant-primer or identifier match. COPE v1.2.5 was used to merge high-quality paired reads. Each unique nucleotide sequence was treated as a clonotype, and MiTCR v1.1 was used to align the clonotypes to the IMGT TRB V, D and J references. The analysis was limited to V-J combinations with a frequency above 0.0001, which together covered 98% to 99.2% of repertoires. A TCR clonal expansion and chaos score per V-J combination was defined as the ratio of F50 clonal expansion to chaos observed in the TCRdist matrix. Features were reduced by Welch's t-statistics and random forest to 10 to 15 V-J combinations, which fed a naive Bayes classifier. The Morisita-Horn index was used to measure how similar the thyroid and blood repertoires were. In TCRdb, the public reads were trimmed at Q25 with fastp and aligned with MiXCR, with productive beta chains retained. Entries are consolidated by CDR3 protein sequence, retaining the most common genes and DNA. What appears here as the V and J calls and clone size reflects TCRdb's work, not the paper's. Here the sample has fewer than 400,000 distinct CDR3 sequences; 15% to 20% occur a single time. Clones ranked in the top ten supply more than 1.5% of the sample.

On the study overall, not on this receptor specifically: In validation, the model predicted ophthalmopathy progression with about 64% sensitivity and approximately 78% specificity; more than ten predicted patients were CT-confirmed with GO in a median of approximately 6.2 months. Among expanded thyroid clonotypes with frequency above 0.001, most also showed up in blood, which suggests that blood repertoires may reflect the thyroid immune response. No statistical method was used to predetermine the sample size, and group allocation was not hidden from the investigators. In cross-validation, the 13-signature model distinguished ophthalmopathy from stable hyperthyroidism with approximately 90% sensitivity and about 81% specificity, while in the test set the corresponding values were about 80% and 75%.

From the germline V gene, CDR1 is SGHVS and CDR2 is FNYEAQ. V loses 5 bases, J loses 1 base, and the germline ends lie 11 bases apart. From cysteine to phenylalanine, the CDR3 is 14 amino acids long. Of all the DNA, just the CDR3 is kept, 42 bases in frame from base 1. The V gene is TRBV7-6 and the J gene is TRBJ2-5; no confident D gene assignment can be made. The clonotype originates from a woman aged 18-29 years with Graves' ophthalmopathy. Donor details come from another sample of the same person, matched by shared clones. Material for sequencing was peripheral blood. This receptor has the CDR3 CASSRVGLQETQYF. The sequenced DNA is TGTGCCAGCAGCCGGGTTGGGCTCCAAGAGACCCAGTACTTC.